The text below deals with one T cell receptor beta chain. Some clones are missing from TCRdb's copy, which holds only in-frame ones; the method was immunoSEQ multiplex PCR. The sample records around 40,000 clones, 88% being singletons. The sample originates from a study of OX40 agonist ivuxolimab in advanced cancers. Germline values: CDR1 SNHLY, CDR2 FYNNEI. V was clipped by 6 bases and J by 4 bases, with 18 bases between them. This CDR3 comprises 15 residues. This sequence originates from an adult with an advanced solid tumor such as melanoma, head and neck, liver or kidney cancer. The chain joins TRBV2 to TRBJ1-2; tentatively, D is TRBD1 (5 bases). The source material was CD4+ or CD8+ T cells sorted from blood, sampled in a trial of the OX40 agonist ivuxolimab. DNA for the CDR3: TGTGCCAGCAGCTTAGGGGCAGCCAATACCTATGGCTACACCTTC. This sequence encodes CASSLGAANTYGYTF.